A selection of T cell receptor beta chains follows, all from one sample in a study of T-cell memory formation after mild COVID-19. TCRdb used MiXCR to reprocess the 5' RACE reads, holding one entry per CDR3 protein. The sample contains about 350,000 distinct CDR3 sequences, approximately 14% of which appear only once. Sequenced material: PBMCs or a T cell subset sorted from them (not recorded which). These receptors were collected from a man younger than 35 who had mild COVID-19 (a few samples of this study predate the infection). Cell type and time point are not known. Each CDR3 is given with its conserved first and last residue. The D gene is left open where the match is weak. The size of a clone is reported for some rows only, either as once, few or many, or as a class for expanded clones.

D: .; size: few; V: TRBV9; J: TRBJ2-1; CDR3: CASSVRPGPLSYNEQFF; DNA: TGTGCCAGCAGCGTCCGACCGGGACCCCTCTCCTACAATGAGCAGTTCTTC
D: TRBD2; size: few; V: TRBV5-1; J: TRBJ2-5; CDR3: CASSQGGGGQETQYF; DNA: TGCGCCAGCAGCCAGGGTGGCGGGGGTCAAGAGACCCAGTACTTC
D: .; size: many; V: TRBV6-5; J: TRBJ1-3; CDR3: CASSYNPGNTIYF; DNA: TGTGCCAGCAGTTATAACCCAGGAAACACCATATATTTT
D: .; size: .; V: TRBV7-9; J: TRBJ1-2; CDR3: CASSPPGINYGYTF; DNA: TGTGCCAGCAGCCCCCCGGGGATCAACTATGGCTACACCTTC
D: .; size: .; V: TRBV3-1; J: TRBJ1-2; CDR3: CASSLTYPSYGYTF; DNA: TGTGCCAGCAGCCTGACATATCCAAGCTATGGCTACACCTTC
D: TRBD1; size: few; V: TRBV20-1; J: TRBJ2-3; CDR3: CSARDRGQTDTQYF; DNA: TGCAGTGCTAGGGACAGGGGGCAGACAGATACGCAGTATTTT
D: TRBD2; size: .; V: TRBV9; J: TRBJ2-7; CDR3: CASSVSGTILTPYEQYF; DNA: TGTGCCAGCAGCGTTTCCGGGACTATCCTTACCCCTTACGAGCAGTACTTC
D: TRBD1; size: few; V: TRBV20-1; J: TRBJ1-5; CDR3: CSAPQGNRPQHF; DNA: TGCAGTGCTCCACAGGGGAACAGACCCCAGCATTTT
D: TRBD1; size: .; V: TRBV5-5; J: TRBJ2-2; CDR3: CASSFGQGFNTGELFF; DNA: TGTGCCAGCAGCTTTGGACAGGGGTTCAACACCGGGGAGCTGTTTTTT
D: TRBD2; size: .; V: TRBV6-1; J: TRBJ2-1; CDR3: CASSEPGTSNEQFF; DNA: TGTGCCAGCAGTGAGCCCGGGACTAGCAATGAGCAGTTCTTC
D: TRBD2; size: few; V: TRBV6-1; J: TRBJ2-3; CDR3: CASTTRGLTSTDTQYF; DNA: TGTGCCAGCACCACTCGGGGACTAACTAGCACAGATACGCAGTATTTT
D: .; size: .; V: TRBV5-1; J: TRBJ1-2; CDR3: CASSPAPAHQTSNYGYTF; DNA: TGCGCCAGCAGTCCTGCCCCAGCTCATCAAACCTCTAACTATGGCTACACCTTC
D: TRBD1; size: .; V: TRBV7-3; J: TRBJ2-2; CDR3: CASSSPRTGGNGELFF; DNA: TGTGCCAGCAGCTCGCCTCGGACAGGGGGGAACGGGGAGCTGTTTTTT
D: TRBD1; size: .; V: TRBV15; J: TRBJ2-7; CDR3: CATSRATGAIYEQYF; DNA: TGTGCCACCAGCAGAGCTACAGGGGCAATATACGAGCAGTACTTC
D: .; size: .; V: TRBV7-3; J: TRBJ2-5; CDR3: CASSLISAETQYF; DNA: TGTGCCAGCAGCTTAATAAGCGCGGAGACCCAGTACTTC
D: .; size: .; V: TRBV27; J: TRBJ2-3; CDR3: CASSFLDNRQEDTQYF; DNA: TGTGCCAGCAGTTTTCTGGACAACCGCCAAGAAGATACGCAGTATTTT
D: TRBD2; size: few; V: TRBV5-1; J: TRBJ2-3; CDR3: CASSLVLAGATDTQYF; DNA: TGCGCCAGCAGCTTGGTCCTAGCGGGGGCCACAGATACGCAGTATTTT
D: TRBD2; size: .; V: TRBV10-3; J: TRBJ2-7; CDR3: CAISGRGYEQYF; DNA: TGTGCCATCAGTGGGCGGGGGTACGAGCAGTACTTC
D: .; size: few; V: TRBV7-3; J: TRBJ2-1; CDR3: CASSLGDSAAEQFF; DNA: TGTGCCAGCAGCTTAGGGGACTCAGCTGCTGAGCAGTTCTTC
D: TRBD1; size: few; V: TRBV7-2; J: TRBJ2-2; CDR3: CASSFTGGYTGELFF; DNA: TGTGCCAGCAGCTTTACAGGGGGCTACACCGGGGAGCTGTTTTTT
D: TRBD1; size: .; V: TRBV20-1; J: TRBJ1-2; CDR3: CSANPGQGYFSYTF; DNA: TGCAGTGCCAATCCGGGACAGGGTTATTTCAGCTACACCTTC
D: TRBD2; size: .; V: TRBV6-5; J: TRBJ2-1; CDR3: CASSQVASGGRREQFF; DNA: TGTGCCAGCAGCCAAGTGGCTAGCGGGGGGAGAAGGGAGCAGTTCTTC
D: .; size: few; V: TRBV4-2; J: TRBJ1-2; CDR3: CASSQSQGQDGYTF; DNA: TGTGCCAGCAGCCAAAGTCAGGGGCAAGATGGCTACACCTTC
D: .; size: .; V: TRBV6-2/TRBV6-3; J: TRBJ2-7; CDR3: CASSYGQNYEQYF; DNA: TGTGCCAGCAGTTACGGACAAAACTACGAGCAGTACTTC
D: TRBD2; size: few; V: TRBV20-1; J: TRBJ2-3; CDR3: CSARGWRGDPTDTQYF; DNA: TGCAGTGCTAGAGGGTGGCGGGGGGATCCTACAGATACGCAGTATTTT
D: TRBD2; size: few; V: TRBV11-2; J: TRBJ2-3; CDR3: CASSRRLADFQPTDTQYF; DNA: TGTGCCAGCAGCCGTCGACTAGCGGATTTTCAACCCACAGATACGCAGTATTTT
D: TRBD1; size: .; V: TRBV4-2; J: TRBJ2-7; CDR3: CASSQEGQGDEQYF; DNA: TGTGCCAGCAGCCAAGAGGGACAGGGCGACGAGCAGTACTTC
D: TRBD2; size: many; V: TRBV4-3; J: TRBJ2-3; CDR3: CASSQGPSGAGDTQYF; DNA: TGCGCCAGCAGCCAAGGTCCTAGCGGGGCGGGGGATACGCAGTATTTT
D: .; size: few; V: TRBV6-6; J: TRBJ2-3; CDR3: CASSFRLAPNTDTQYF; DNA: TGTGCCAGCAGTTTCCGGCTAGCACCGAACACAGATACGCAGTATTTT
D: TRBD1; size: .; V: TRBV9; J: TRBJ2-1; CDR3: CASSPRQGMFDNEQFF; DNA: TGTGCCAGCAGCCCGAGACAGGGGATGTTTGACAATGAGCAGTTCTTC
D: .; size: few; V: TRBV7-9; J: TRBJ1-6; CDR3: CASSATGSYNSPLHF; DNA: TGTGCCAGCAGCGCTACGGGGAGCTATAATTCACCCCTCCACTTT
D: .; size: few; V: TRBV5-1; J: TRBJ1-3; CDR3: CASSFQGEAAGNTIYF; DNA: TGCGCCAGCAGCTTTCAAGGGGAAGCGGCCGGAAACACCATATATTTT
D: TRBD1; size: .; V: TRBV9; J: TRBJ2-5; CDR3: CASSVGVSGGGEETQYF; DNA: TGTGCCAGCAGCGTAGGTGTGTCAGGGGGCGGAGAAGAGACCCAGTACTTC
D: .; size: .; V: TRBV19; J: TRBJ2-5; CDR3: CVSSETVSETQYF; DNA: TGTGTCAGTAGTGAGACAGTTTCGGAGACCCAGTACTTC
D: TRBD1; size: .; V: TRBV7-2; J: TRBJ1-2; CDR3: CASSPRGGDGGYGYTF; DNA: TGTGCCAGCAGCCCCAGGGGGGGGGATGGTGGGTATGGCTACACCTTC
D: TRBD2; size: .; V: TRBV7-9; J: TRBJ2-5; CDR3: CASGSPAGRETQYF; DNA: TGTGCCAGCGGCTCACCAGCGGGACGGGAGACCCAGTACTTC
D: .; size: .; V: TRBV20-1; J: TRBJ1-1; CDR3: CSARDEGINTEAFF; DNA: TGCAGTGCTAGAGATGAGGGAATAAACACTGAAGCTTTCTTT
D: .; size: once; V: TRBV27; J: TRBJ1-6; CDR3: CASSSASLNSPLHF; DNA: TGTGCCAGCAGTTCAGCGAGCCTTAATTCACCCCTCCACTTT
D: .; size: many; V: TRBV7-2; J: TRBJ2-5; CDR3: CASSRLRVKRETQYF; DNA: TGTGCCAGCAGCCGTTTAAGGGTAAAGCGGGAGACCCAGTACTTC
D: .; size: .; V: TRBV9; J: TRBJ2-2; CDR3: CASSVGGRKNTGELFF; DNA: TGTGCCAGCAGCGTAGGTGGGCGGAAGAACACCGGGGAGCTGTTTTTT
D: .; size: .; V: TRBV20-1; J: TRBJ1-4; CDR3: CSASRGGWEKLFF; DNA: TGCAGTGCTAGCAGGGGAGGATGGGAAAAACTGTTTTTT
D: TRBD1; size: .; V: TRBV7-9; J: TRBJ1-2; CDR3: CASSRVGQDLSNYGYTF; DNA: TGTGCCAGCAGCAGAGTGGGACAGGATCTTTCTAACTATGGCTACACCTTC
D: .; size: .; V: TRBV6-2/TRBV6-3; J: TRBJ1-2; CDR3: CAVLRKGYGYTF; DNA: TGTGCCGTACTCCGGAAAGGGTATGGCTACACCTTC
D: .; size: many; V: TRBV5-1; J: TRBJ2-1; CDR3: CASSLEGTEQFF; DNA: TGCGCCAGCAGCTTGGAGGGCACTGAGCAGTTCTTC
D: .; size: .; V: TRBV20-1; J: TRBJ1-1; CDR3: CSVPGNTEAFF; DNA: TGCAGTGTGCCGGGCAACACTGAAGCTTTCTTT
D: TRBD1; size: .; V: TRBV18; J: TRBJ1-2; CDR3: CASSPRWQRGRNYGYTF; DNA: TGTGCCAGCTCACCGCGCTGGCAGAGGGGGCGGAACTATGGCTACACCTTC
D: TRBD1; size: few; V: TRBV20-1; J: TRBJ2-7; CDR3: CSAIDRGFYEQYF; DNA: TGCAGTGCGATAGACAGGGGCTTCTACGAGCAGTACTTC
D: .; size: few; V: TRBV2; J: TRBJ2-7; CDR3: CASKMGQGSYEQYF; DNA: TGTGCCAGCAAAATGGGGCAGGGGTCCTACGAGCAGTACTTC